This T cell receptor beta chain was identified in a study of breast tumors, draining lymph nodes, adjacent tissues. V was pared by 7 bases and J by 2 bases, with 5 bases of the junction left unmatched. This CDR3 region has 12 residues. The germline gives CDR1 SQVTM, CDR2 ANQGSEA. Broader study findings: Tumor T cell lymph node origin was a supported hypothesis, not proven.

TCRdb reprocessed the multiplex PCR reads with MiXCR, giving one entry per CDR3 protein. The repertoire holds 20,000 to 25,000 distinct CDR3 sequences, with over 60% as singletons. Remarks on this clonotype: Its antigen is unknown.

The sequence derives from a female donor with breast cancer. Some clones in this sample may be carry-over from other donors' samples. Sequenced material: tumor-adjacent breast tissue. The chain carries TRBV29-1 and TRBJ2-7, with TRBD1 matching over 7 bases. The chain's CDR3 is CSARDRPYEQYF. The CDR3, as DNA: TGCAGCGCCCGGGACAGACCCTACGAGCAGTACTTC.